The 3 T cell receptor beta chains given below trace back to one sample, sequenced in a study of blood T cell repertoires in COVID-19. Measured with immunoSEQ multiplex PCR; TCRdb has only the in-frame clones, and not every one. The table includes 100,000 to 150,000 clones, 70% to 90% detected once. Sequencing was performed on peripheral blood. These TCRs come from an elderly woman with acute or convalescent COVID-19.

Here the CDR3 reads CASSIGGTSGSANTGELFF. The CDR3 nucleotides are TGTGCCAGTAGTATAGGGGGCACTAGCGGGAGCGCGAACACCGGGGAGCTGTTTTTT. The J gene is TRBJ2-2, the V gene TRBV19, with 11 nucleotides matching TRBD2. The CDR3 spans 19 residues. Germline trimming cut 1 base from V and 0 bases from J; bases unmatched to any gene: 7. CDR1 LNHDA and CDR2 SQIVND come from the germline V gene (reference sequence).

This clone was detected a few times. The rearrangement uses TRBV5-4 and TRBJ1-2, with D uncertain. The CDR3 consists of 14 residues. The germline V gene encodes CDR1 SGHNT and CDR2 YYREEE (reference sequence). V lost 0 bases, J lost 5 bases, and 11 bases lay in between. The CDR3 loop reads CASSLGSTGYGYTF. In DNA form, the CDR3 reads TGTGCCAGCAGCTTGGGAAGTACGGGTTATGGCTACACCTTC.

The genes are TRBV19 and TRBJ2-2, with D possibly matching TRBD1 (5 bases). With 5 bases removed from V and 3 bases from J, the gap between germline ends came to 7 bases. This CDR3 is built from 13 residues. Germline V gives CDR1 LNHDA, CDR2 SQIVND (reference sequence). CDR3 residues: CASSRQYTGELFF. The DNA for the CDR3 is TGTGCCAGTAGTCGACAGTACACCGGGGAGCTGTTTTTT.